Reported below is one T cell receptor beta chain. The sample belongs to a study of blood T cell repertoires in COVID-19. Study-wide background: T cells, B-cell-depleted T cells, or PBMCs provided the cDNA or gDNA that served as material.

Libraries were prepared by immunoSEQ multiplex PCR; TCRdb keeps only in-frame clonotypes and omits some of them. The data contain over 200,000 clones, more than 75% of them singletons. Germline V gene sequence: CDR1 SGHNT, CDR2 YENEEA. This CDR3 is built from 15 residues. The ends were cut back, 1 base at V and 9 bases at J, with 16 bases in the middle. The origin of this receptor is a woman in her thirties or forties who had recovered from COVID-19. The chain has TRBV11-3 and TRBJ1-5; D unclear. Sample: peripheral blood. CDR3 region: CASSLGVASGGPQHF. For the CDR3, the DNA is TGTGCCAGCAGCTTAGGGGTGGCTTCGGGAGGGCCCCAGCATTTT. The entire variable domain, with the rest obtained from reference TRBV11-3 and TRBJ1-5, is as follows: EAGVVQSPRYKIIEKKQPVAFWCNPISGHNTLYWYLQNLGQGPELLIRYENEEAVDDSQLPKDRFSAERLKGVDSTLKIQPAELGDSAVYLCASSLGVASGGPQHFGDGTRLSIL.